These 5 T cell receptor beta chains came from one sample sequenced in a study of blood T cell repertoires in COVID-19. Libraries were prepared by immunoSEQ multiplex PCR; TCRdb keeps only in-frame clonotypes and omits some of them. The sample lists 100,000 to 150,000 clones; about 79% were seen once. Sample: peripheral blood. The receptor source for this set is a woman between 50 and 59 years old with acute or convalescent COVID-19.

This clone was detected a few times. The chain uses TRBV7-6 and TRBJ2-1; 8 bases agree with TRBD2. The CDR3 runs 16 residues. Germline V gene lookup returns CDR1 SGHVS and CDR2 FNYEAQ. V gave up 1 base and J gave up 5 bases; unmatched junction bases: 7. As DNA, the CDR3 is TGTGCCAGCAGCTTAGAGGCGCGGGGGGCAGACAATGAGCAGTTCTTC. Amino acids: CASSLEARGADNEQFF. The full variable domain, its missing parts supplied by reference TRBV7-6 and TRBJ2-1, is GAGVSQSPRYKVTKRGQDVALRCDPISGHVSLYWYRQALGQGPEFLTYFNYEAQQDKSGLPNDRFSAERPEGSISTLTIQRTEQRDSAMYRCASSLEARGADNEQFFGPGTRLTVL.

This chain joins TRBV27 and TRBJ1-2, with TRBD1 as a possible D gene (5 bases). This CDR3 spans 15 amino acids. Germline-derived CDR1 and CDR2 are MNHEY and SMNVEV (reference sequence). V was cut by 2 bases and J by 4 bases, with 14 bases left in between. Here the CDR3 DNA reads TGTGCCAGCAGTTTAGGACCTCCCCAGGGCTATGGCTACACCTTC. This sequence encodes CASSLGPPQGYGYTF.

This clone was observed a few times. The gene calls are TRBV10-3 and TRBJ2-7; D is ambiguous. The CDR3 totals 14 residues. Deletions cut 5 bases from V and 4 bases from J, with 15 bases between. The germline V gene has CDR1 ENHRY and CDR2 SYGVKD. The CDR3 sequence is CAISYIWALYEQYF. CDR3 DNA: TGTGCCATCAGTTACATATGGGCGTTGTACGAGCAGTACTTC.

This clone came up once. The V call is TRBV6-2 or TRBV6-3, the J call TRBJ2-7; TRBD2 might be the D (6 bases). Germline V gene data show CDR1 as MNHEY and CDR2 as SVGEGT. V was cut by 4 bases and J by 0 bases, with 19 bases left in between. The CDR3 length is 17 residues. CDR3 region: CASSFLPRDSYSYEQYF. The DNA for the CDR3 is TGTGCCAGCAGTTTTCTACCCCGGGACTCCTACTCCTACGAGCAGTACTTC.

The V and J genes are TRBV28 and TRBJ1-1; weak D call: TRBD1 (6 bases). This CDR3 comprises 14 residues. The V end lost 6 bases, the J end lost 1 base, and 12 bases lay between the germline ends. Germline values: CDR1 MDHEN, CDR2 SYDVKM. The CDR3 coding sequence is TGTGCCAGCAGAGCAGCGGACAGGAACACTGAAGCTTTCTTT. Amino acids: CASRAADRNTEAFF. The full variable domain, with the rest looked up from reference TRBV28 and TRBJ1-1, is DVKVTQSSRYLVKRTGEKVFLECVQDMDHENMFWYRQDPGLGLRLIYFSYDVKMKEKGDIPEGYSVSREKKERFSLILESASTNQTSMYLCASRAADRNTEAFFGQGTRLTVV.